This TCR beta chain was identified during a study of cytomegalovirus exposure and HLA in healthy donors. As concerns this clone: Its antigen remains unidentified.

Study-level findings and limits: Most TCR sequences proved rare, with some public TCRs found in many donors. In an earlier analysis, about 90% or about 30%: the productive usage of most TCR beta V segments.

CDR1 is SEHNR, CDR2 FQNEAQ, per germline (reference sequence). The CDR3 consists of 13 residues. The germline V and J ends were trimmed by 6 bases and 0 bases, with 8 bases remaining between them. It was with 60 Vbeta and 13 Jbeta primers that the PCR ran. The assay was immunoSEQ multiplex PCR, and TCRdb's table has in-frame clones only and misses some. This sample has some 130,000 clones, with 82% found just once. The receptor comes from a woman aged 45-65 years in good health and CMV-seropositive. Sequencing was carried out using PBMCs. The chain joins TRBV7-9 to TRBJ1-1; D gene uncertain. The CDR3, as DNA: TGTGCCAGCAGGCGGACTGTGAACACTGAAGCTTTCTTT. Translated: CASRRTVNTEAFF.